This T cell receptor (beta chain) was retrieved from a study of OX40 agonist ivuxolimab in advanced cancers. Study-wide findings and caveats: CD4+ and CD8+ blood T cells expanded clonally by week 6 at 0.1 to 3.0 mg/kg. Relatively little clonal expansion, among the lowest observed, appeared in partial responders at 0.1-3.0 mg/kg.

Sequencing used immunoSEQ multiplex PCR; TCRdb keeps in-frame clones, though not all of them. The sample yields some 40,000 clones, around 93% seen once. This CDR3 spans 13 amino acids. V lost 6 bases to trimming and J lost 4 bases, with 11 bases between them. CDR1 and CDR2 from the germline V gene are MNHEY and SMNVEV (reference sequence). A word on this clone: No antigen is known for it.

The chain couples TRBV27 to TRBJ2-3; D ambiguous. The sequencing here drew on CD4+ or CD8+ T cells sorted from blood, taken in a trial of the OX40 agonist ivuxolimab. This clonotype was obtained from an adult with an advanced solid tumor such as melanoma, head and neck, liver or kidney cancer. The CDR3 spells CASSPVAPDTQYF. DNA for the CDR3: TGTGCCAGCAGCCCCGTAGCCCCAGATACGCAGTATTTT.